This is a list of T cell receptor beta chains from one sample in a study of blood T cell repertoires in COVID-19. Method: immunoSEQ multiplex PCR; TCRdb's copy keeps in-frame clones and lacks some. The sample has 190,000 or so clones; about 90% are singletons. What was sequenced was PBMCs or T cells enriched from blood (not recorded which). The receptors here all came from a man aged 25-45 years who had recovered from COVID-19. Each CDR3 is given with its conserved first and last residue. A D gene is named only where the DNA matches it firmly. Rows may omit the clone size; those that give it use once, few, many or a size class.

abundance	d_gene	v_gene	j_gene	CDR3aa	CDR3nt
NA	NA	TRBV4-3	TRBJ2-3	CASSQDVVLADTQYF	TGCGCCAGCAGCCAAGACGTTGTTTTAGCAGATACGCAGTATTTT
NA	TRBD1	TRBV28	TRBJ1-5	CASRSGQDSNQPQHF	TGTGCCAGCAGATCGGGACAGGATAGCAATCAGCCCCAGCATTTT
NA	NA	TRBV9	TRBJ1-2	CASSVGAGYGYTF	TGTGCCAGCAGCGTAGGGGCCGGCTATGGCTACACCTTC
NA	TRBD2	TRBV7-9	TRBJ2-3	CASSEYRLAGNITDTQYF	TGTGCCAGCAGCGAGTATCGACTAGCGGGGAATATCACAGATACGCAGTATTTT
NA	TRBD2	TRBV28	TRBJ2-1	CASSLGLAGGFHNEQFF	TGTGCCAGCAGTTTGGGACTAGCGGGAGGGTTTCACAATGAGCAGTTCTTC
NA	NA	TRBV3-1/TRBV3-2	TRBJ2-2	CASSQELDTGELFF	TGTGCCAGCAGCCAGGAGTTGGACACCGGGGAGCTGTTTTTT
NA	TRBD1	TRBV6-2/TRBV6-3	TRBJ1-2	CASSWDRGYGYTF	TGTGCCAGCAGTTGGGACAGGGGATATGGCTACACCTTC
NA	NA	TRBV14	TRBJ1-1	CASSPRERGVAFF	TGTGCCAGCAGCCCCCGTGAACGCGGGGTAGCTTTCTTT
NA	NA	TRBV21-1	TRBJ2-2	CASSRGLAGGPVTGELFF	TGTGCCAGCAGCAGAGGACTAGCGGGAGGGCCGGTCACCGGGGAGCTGTTTTTT
NA	NA	TRBV29-1	TRBJ2-1	CSARDGALNNEQFF	TGCAGCGCCCGAGACGGAGCTCTTAACAATGAGCAGTTCTTC
NA	NA	TRBV7-2	TRBJ2-5	CASSLERTEYQETQYF	TGTGCCAGCAGCTTAGAACGGACAGAGTACCAAGAGACCCAGTACTTC
NA	NA	TRBV7-9	TRBJ2-2	CASSSSGPNTGELFF	TGTGCCAGCAGCTCGAGCGGGCCGAACACCGGGGAGCTGTTTTTT
NA	TRBD1	TRBV7-9	TRBJ1-2	CASSGLQGDGYTF	TGTGCCAGCAGCGGGCTACAGGGGGATGGCTACACCTTC
NA	NA	TRBV10-1	TRBJ2-7	CASSEEGSYEQYF	TGCGCCAGCAGTGAGGAGGGTTCCTACGAGCAGTACTTC
NA	TRBD2	TRBV3-1/TRBV3-2	TRBJ2-1	CASSQVLAGSYNEQFF	TGTGCCAGCAGCCAAGTACTAGCGGGAAGTTACAATGAGCAGTTCTTC
NA	NA	TRBV7-6	TRBJ2-7	CASSLARGPTYEQYF	TGTGCCAGCAGCTTAGCGCGGGGGCCCACCTACGAGCAGTACTTC
NA	NA	TRBV6-1	TRBJ1-1	CASSDRGFNTEAFF	TGTGCCAGCAGTGACAGGGGCTTTAACACTGAAGCTTTCTTT
NA	TRBD1	TRBV5-4	TRBJ1-4	CASSFAGQPREKLFF	TGTGCCAGCAGCTTCGCGGGACAGCCACGGGAAAAACTGTTTTTT
NA	NA	TRBV5-1	TRBJ1-1	CASSLVPTDLNTEAFF	TGCGCCAGCAGCTTGGTACCGACAGATCTCAACACTGAAGCTTTCTTT
NA	TRBD1	TRBV6-4	TRBJ2-1	CASSDRDSLNYNEQFF	TGTGCCAGCAGTGACCGGGACAGCCTCAACTACAATGAGCAGTTCTTC
NA	NA	TRBV5-1	TRBJ1-2	CASSSENRVGYTF	TGCGCCAGCAGCTCCGAGAACAGGGTTGGCTACACCTTC
NA	NA	TRBV24-1	TRBJ2-3	CATSDWGTLSTDTQYF	TGTGCCACCAGTGATTGGGGGACACTAAGCACAGATACGCAGTATTTT
NA	TRBD2	TRBV15	TRBJ2-5	CATSRDPAGVETQYF	TGTGCCACCAGCAGAGACCCGGCGGGGGTGGAGACCCAGTACTTC
NA	TRBD1	TRBV6-6	TRBJ1-5	CASSPDRKGYSNQPQHF	TGTGCCAGCAGTCCGGACAGGAAGGGATATAGCAATCAGCCCCAGCATTTT
NA	TRBD2	TRBV10-1	TRBJ2-3	CASSEFSRGTSGISTPTQYF	TGCGCCAGCAGTGAATTTAGTCGCGGGACTAGCGGTATATCAACCCCTACGCAGTATTTT
NA	NA	TRBV28	TRBJ2-7	CASGRGYEQYF	TGTGCCAGCGGTAGGGGCTACGAGCAGTACTTC
NA	TRBD1	TRBV7-8	TRBJ1-2	CASSLGTGGGGYTF	TGTGCCAGCAGCTTGGGCACAGGGGGCGGTGGCTACACCTTC
once	NA	TRBV7-9	TRBJ1-2	CASSSLPQGPKNYGYTF	TGTGCCAGCAGCTCATTACCCCAGGGGCCAAAAAACTATGGCTACACCTTC
NA	TRBD1	TRBV7-8	TRBJ1-5	CASSLDRGNQPQHF	TGTGCCAGCAGCCTGGACAGGGGCAATCAGCCCCAGCATTTT
once	NA	TRBV6-2/TRBV6-3	TRBJ1-6	CASSYSASSYNSPLHF	TGTGCCAGCAGTTACAGCGCGAGCTCCTATAATTCACCCCTCCACTTT
few	NA	TRBV30	TRBJ1-6	CAWSVESEVNNSPLHF	TGTGCCTGGAGTGTGGAGTCGGAGGTGAATAATTCACCCCTCCACTTT
NA	NA	TRBV29-1	TRBJ2-7	CSVGDSYEQYF	TGCAGCGTTGGCGACTCCTACGAGCAGTACTTC